One sample yielded the 29 T cell receptor beta chains listed below, sequenced in a study of blood T cell repertoires in COVID-19 (TCRdb year 2020). Libraries were built with the immunoSEQ multiplex PCR assay. Drawn from immuneACCESS, this table holds only the in-frame rearrangements with V and J called that TCRdb kept. Clones are partly lost; checked studies trace under half to an unresolved V gene and leave the rest unexplained. This sample holds roughly 200,000 clones; roughly 82% were observed only once. Around 5.5% of the sample belongs to the ten largest clones. Sequencing was performed on PBMCs or T cells enriched from blood (not recorded which). The receptors stem from an older woman with acute COVID-19.

This clone has just one count. A junction boundary mismatches the germline segment, possibly from a read error. The chain is built from TRBV30 and TRBJ1-2; 7 nucleotides agree with TRBD1. The germline V gene encodes CDR1 GTSNPN and CDR2 SVGIG (reference sequence). There are 13 residues in the CDR3. CDR3 DNA: TGTGCCTGGAGGCGACAGGGACTTTATGGATACACCTTC. This encodes CAWRRQGLYGYTF.

The chain employs TRBV5-1 and TRBJ1-1; the match to TRBD1 covers 10 bases. Unmatched junction bases numbered 3, after V lost 0 bases and J lost 4 bases. The CDR3 is 15 amino acids. In germline, CDR1 is SGHRS, CDR2 YFSETQ. The CDR3 region has the DNA TGCGCCAGCAGCTTGGAAGGACAGGGGGGCACTGAAGCTTTCTTT. Protein sequence: CASSLEGQGGTEAFF. The whole variable domain, remainder taken from reference TRBV5-1 and TRBJ1-1, is KAGVTQTPRYLIKTRGQQVTLSCSPISGHRSVSWYQQTPGQGLQFLFEYFSETQRNKGNFPGRFSGRQFSNSRSEMNVSTLELGDSALYLCASSLEGQGGTEAFFGQGTRLTVV.

The chain combines TRBV28 with TRBJ1-6; 8 bases agree with TRBD1. CDR1 and CDR2 (germline): MDHEN, SYDVKM. The V and J ends lost 4 bases and 6 bases, in that order; junction bases with no gene match: 8. This CDR3 contains 16 residues. The CDR3 is CASSSPGGAGNSPLHF. The CDR3 nucleotides are TGTGCCAGCAGTTCGCCAGGGGGCGCGGGTAATTCACCCCTCCACTTT.

This chain uses TRBV9 with TRBJ1-2, with no clear D. Germline V gene sequence: CDR1 SGDLS, CDR2 YYNGEE. CDR3 length: 12 residues. V lost 4 bases to trimming and J lost 14 bases, with 18 bases between them. The CDR3 nucleotides read TGTGCCAGCAGCCCCCAAAACCCGCCCAGGACCTTC. Translation: CASSPQNPPRTF.

V gene TRBV19 combines with J gene TRBJ1-4, with D perhaps TRBD1 (6 bases). The ends were cut back, 5 bases at V and 8 bases at J, with 18 bases in the middle. This CDR3 contains 15 residues. Germline CDR1 reads LNHDA; CDR2 reads SQIVND (reference sequence). The CDR3 nucleotides read TGTGCCAGTAGTGCCACAGGGTACTTGGGGGAAAAACTGTTTTTT. It specifies CASSATGYLGEKLFF.

In its sample, this clone was seen once. J is TRBJ2-1 and V is TRBV2; 9 nucleotides line up with TRBD1. Germline CDR1 reads SNHLY; CDR2 reads FYNNEI. V gave up 6 bases and J gave up 4 bases; unmatched junction bases: 10. This CDR3 comprises 16 residues. The DNA for the CDR3 is TGTGCCAGCAGCCCGGGACAGGGAACCCTTTACAATGAGCAGTTCTTC. Translated: CASSPGQGTLYNEQFF. Filled out from reference TRBV2 and TRBJ2-1, the complete variable domain reads EPEVTQTPSHQVTQMGQEVILRCVPISNHLYFYWYRQILGQKVEFLVSFYNNEISEKSEIFDDQFSVERPDGSNFTLKIRSTKLEDSAMYFCASSPGQGTLYNEQFFGPGTRLTVL.

The J gene is TRBJ1-5, the V gene TRBV2, with TRBD1 as a possible D gene (5 bases). Germline V CDR1 and CDR2: SNHLY, FYNNEI. The CDR3 loop spans 14 amino acids. V lost 3 bases, J lost 6 bases, and 12 bases lay in between. The CDR3 spells CASSESPGIQPQHF. CDR3 in DNA: TGTGCCAGCAGTGAGTCTCCAGGGATTCAGCCCCAGCATTTT.

CDR3: CASRGTGTTPSEQFF. CDR3 in DNA: TGTGCCAGCAGGGGGACCGGGACTACCCCCTCTGAGCAGTTCTTC. This chain joins TRBV6-6 and TRBJ2-1; the match to TRBD2 covers 7 bases. The CDR3 runs 15 residues. Trimming removed 6 bases from V and 9 bases from J; junction bases left unmatched: 14. Germline-derived CDR1 and CDR2 are MNHNY and SVGAGI (reference sequence).

The rearrangement links TRBV6-2 or TRBV6-3 to TRBJ2-3; D not certain. The CDR3 totals 16 residues. CDR1 and CDR2 (germline): MNHEY, SVGEGT. Deletions cut 0 bases from V and 4 bases from J, with 14 bases between. CDR3 in amino acids: CASSYSLGASPDTQYF. CDR3 coding DNA: TGTGCCAGCAGTTACTCTCTAGGAGCAAGCCCAGATACGCAGTATTTT.

V and J are TRBV4-1 and TRBJ2-1; 10 bases are a match to TRBD2. This CDR3 comprises 15 residues. Trimming removed 1 base from V and 7 bases from J; junction bases left unmatched: 4. The germline gives CDR1 MGHRA, CDR2 YSYEKL. CDR3 bases: TGCGCCAGCAGCCAAGTAACTAGCGGGATAAATGAGCAGTTCTTC. Translation: CASSQVTSGINEQFF.

The V gene is TRBV29-1, the J gene TRBJ2-7; D possibly corresponds to TRBD2 (6 bases). Germline V lookup: CDR1 SQVTM, CDR2 ANQGSEA. V lost 7 bases to trimming and J lost 0 bases, with 16 bases between them. The CDR3 runs 14 residues. The CDR3 loop reads CSAAGQASSYEQYF. The CDR3 nucleotides are TGCAGCGCCGCGGGGCAGGCAAGCTCCTACGAGCAGTACTTC.

The rearrangement joins TRBV3-1 (or the pseudogene TRBV3-2) to TRBJ2-1, with a possible D match to TRBD2 (6 bases). CDR3 length: 13 amino acids. The germline V gene has CDR1 LGHDT and CDR2 YNNKEL (reference sequence). V lost 3 bases to trimming and J lost 5 bases, with 8 bases between them. CDR3: CASSHSGDNEQFF. The CDR3 nucleotides read TGTGCCAGCAGCCATTCGGGGGACAATGAGCAGTTCTTC.

CDR3 nucleotide sequence: TGTGCCTGGAGTGTAAATCGAGATCAGCCCCAGCATTTT. Protein product: CAWSVNRDQPQHF. The chain couples TRBV30 to TRBJ1-5; D gene uncertain. V dropped 0 bases and J dropped 5 bases, with 8 bases sitting between them. The germline gives CDR1 GTSNPN, CDR2 SVGIG (reference sequence). CDR3 length: 13 residues.

The chain couples TRBV6-2 or TRBV6-3 to TRBJ2-2, with 10 bases lining up with TRBD1. This CDR3 region has 20 residues. J was trimmed by 0 bases and V by 2 bases; bases with no gene match: 12. Germline CDR1 is MNHEY and CDR2 is SVGEGT. CDR3 nucleotides: TGTGCCAGCAGTTACGTTACGGGACAGGGGACCTTATCGAACACCGGGGAGCTGTTTTTT. It specifies CASSYVTGQGTLSNTGELFF.

Ten or more counts support this clone. The CDR3 spells CSVTAEGTEAFF. In DNA, the CDR3 is TGCAGCGTTACGGCAGAGGGTACTGAAGCTTTCTTT. The rearrangement uses TRBV29-1 and TRBJ1-1; D not resolved. This CDR3 is built from 12 residues. Germline loops: CDR1 SQVTM, CDR2 ANQGSEA. With 5 bases removed from V and 5 bases from J, the gap between germline ends came to 12 bases.

The chain links TRBV29-1 to TRBJ2-1; 7 bases map to TRBD2. J gave up 6 bases and V 1 base, and 6 bases lay outside the gene matches. The CDR3 runs to 14 residues. Germline V lookup: CDR1 SQVTM, CDR2 ANQGSEA. This CDR3 is CSVEGLAAPNEQFF. For the CDR3, the DNA is TGCAGCGTTGAAGGGCTAGCGGCACCCAATGAGCAGTTCTTC.

The gene calls are TRBV5-1 and TRBJ2-1, with TRBD2 matching over 7 bases. The germline V gene has CDR1 SGHRS and CDR2 YFSETQ. The CDR3 covers 15 residues. V lost 10 bases to trimming and J lost 8 bases; unmatched junction nucleotides: 18. The CDR3 sequence: CASRRSGMWGDEQFF. The CDR3 bases are TGCGCCTCCCGGAGGAGCGGGATGTGGGGTGATGAGCAGTTCTTC.

This sequence joins TRBV14 and TRBJ2-1, with D unclear. Trimming took off 5 bases at V and 2 bases at J, with 7 bases between the two ends. Looked up from germline, CDR1 is SGHDN and CDR2 is FVKESK. The CDR3 runs 13 residues. CDR3 region: CASSLAAYNEQFF. Here the CDR3 DNA reads TGTGCCAGCAGCTTAGCTGCCTACAATGAGCAGTTCTTC.

The chain has TRBV6-4 and TRBJ2-3; TRBD2 aligns across 8 bases. From germline, CDR1 is MRHNA and CDR2 SNTAGT. V trimming: 4 bases; J trimming: 0 bases; junction bases outside the gene matches: 0. The CDR3 sequence is 14 residues long. In DNA, the CDR3 is TGTGCCAGCAGTGCTAGCGGGAGCACAGATACGCAGTATTTT. Protein sequence: CASSASGSTDTQYF.

The rearrangement uses TRBV6-5 and TRBJ1-1; 7 nucleotides agree with TRBD1. Germline V lookup: CDR1 MNHEY, CDR2 SVGAGI. This CDR3 contains 15 residues. With 5 bases clipped from V and 6 bases from J, the junction kept 12 bases outside the gene matches. CDR3: CASSRQGLMVAEAFF. Here the CDR3 DNA reads TGTGCCAGCAGTAGACAGGGCTTAATGGTCGCTGAAGCTTTCTTT.

The V and J genes are TRBV28 and TRBJ1-5; 11 nucleotides match TRBD1. In germline, CDR1 is MDHEN, CDR2 SYDVKM. The CDR3 length is 14 residues. V lost 3 bases to trimming and J lost 16 bases; unmatched junction nucleotides: 11. The CDR3 bases are TGTGCCAGCAGTTTTCGACCGGGACAGGGGGGGCCACATTTT. Translating gives CASSFRPGQGGPHF.

The chain joins TRBV4-3 to TRBJ2-5; 7 bases are a match to TRBD1. This CDR3 is built from 14 residues. Trimming at V came to 1 base and at J to 5 bases, leaving 4 bases not matched to a gene. Germline CDR1 reads LGHNA; CDR2 reads YSLEER. CDR3 sequence: CASSQGQGVETQYF. CDR3 bases: TGCGCCAGCAGCCAAGGGCAGGGGGTGGAGACCCAGTACTTC.

The chain recombines TRBV4-3 with TRBJ2-4; a weak D match, TRBD1 (6 bases). Germline-derived CDR1 and CDR2 are LGHNA and YSLEER. Trimming removed 0 bases at V and 7 bases at J, with 16 bases between. This CDR3 contains 16 residues. The CDR3 DNA follows: TGCGCCAGCAGCCAAGATCTAAGTCAGGGGATGAACATTCAGTACTTC. Translation: CASSQDLSQGMNIQYF.

This clone was counted a few times. The rearrangement joins TRBV10-2 to TRBJ2-7, with 10 bases matching TRBD2. This CDR3 comprises 15 residues. V lost 0 bases and J lost 2; bases outside the gene matches: 1. Looked up from germline, CDR1 is WSHSY and CDR2 is SAAADI. The CDR3 region is CASSESSGRAYEQYF. CDR3 sequence (DNA): TGCGCCAGCAGTGAGTCCAGCGGGAGGGCCTACGAGCAGTACTTC.

In this sample, this clone turned up a few times. This chain joins TRBV9 and TRBJ2-1; tentative D call: TRBD1 (5 bases). The V end lost 3 bases, the J end lost 5 bases, and 12 bases lay between the germline ends. In germline, CDR1 is SGDLS, CDR2 YYNGEE. CDR3 length equals 14 residues. CDR3 sequence: CASSAQVRNNEQFF. The CDR3 bases are TGTGCCAGCAGCGCACAGGTGAGGAACAATGAGCAGTTCTTC.

This clone was counted once. The chain recombines TRBV30 with TRBJ1-3; TRBD1 matches at 9 bases. CDR1 GTSNPN and CDR2 SVGIG come from the germline V gene (reference sequence). This CDR3 comprises 14 residues. V was pared by 3 bases and J by 8 bases, with 8 bases of the junction left unmatched. CDR3 in DNA: TGTGCCTGGAGGGAACAGGGGGCGGGGGACACCATATATTTT. Protein product: CAWREQGAGDTIYF. Filled out from reference TRBV30 and TRBJ1-3, the complete variable domain reads SQTIHQWPATLVQPVGSPLSLECTVEGTSNPNLYWYRQAAGRGLQLLFYSVGIGQISSEVPQNLSASRPQDRQFILSSKKLLLSDSGFYLCAWREQGAGDTIYFGEGSWLTVV.

The V call is TRBV2, the J call TRBJ2-3; D ambiguous. Germline V CDR1 and CDR2: SNHLY, FYNNEI. The V and J ends lost 4 bases and 0 bases respectively, with 5 bases between them. This CDR3 is 13 amino acids long. The CDR3 nucleotides read TGTGCCAGCAGTGTTATTAGCACAGATACGCAGTATTTT. Encoded protein: CASSVISTDTQYF.

This clone was observed a few times. The chain joins TRBV9 to TRBJ1-1, with TRBD1 identical over 7 bases. This CDR3 is 16 amino acids long. Per germline, CDR1 SGDLS and CDR2 YYNGEE. V lost 1 base and J lost 4; bases outside the gene matches: 10. As DNA, the CDR3 is TGTGCCAGCAGCGTAAAGCCGACAGGGAGTATCACTGAAGCTTTCTTT. Translating it yields CASSVKPTGSITEAFF.

The chain carries TRBV14 and TRBJ2-2; maybe TRBD2 (6 bases). Trimming cost V 0 bases and J 8 bases, with 13 bases left between them. Germline V gene lookup returns CDR1 SGHDN and CDR2 FVKESK. This CDR3 contains 15 residues. DNA for the CDR3: TGTGCCAGCAGCCAAGATCTCGCAGGGAGGGGGGAGCTGTTTTTT. It is translated as CASSQDLAGRGELFF.